Sequencing of this T cell receptor (beta chain) was carried out in a study of regulatory T cells in long-lasting Graves disease. Study results and limitations: Study was limited to peripheral blood, excluding thyroid tissue. Public clonotype sharing was higher in persistent than newly diagnosed patients.

The time point: persistent/refractory GD, antithyroid drugs over 5 years with positive TRAb. RNA from PBMCs was the source of the TCR library. American Thyroid Association guidelines defined how Graves' disease was diagnosed. To make TCR beta libraries, researchers used iRepertoire HTBI primers and Arm-PCR of CDR3 regions. TCRdb fed the multiplex PCR reads into MiXCR, producing one record per CDR3 protein. The sample carries 430,000 or so distinct CDR3 sequences, 20% to 25% recorded once. V lost 5 bases, J lost 0 bases, and 13 bases lay in between. Germline CDR1 SEHNR, CDR2 FQNEAQ (reference sequence). There are 15 residues in the CDR3. This clonotype was counted only a few times. Its antigen is as yet unknown.

The TCR sequence derives from a female donor with Graves disease. The sequencing here drew on peripheral blood mononuclear cells (PBMCs), taken when the disease was refractory, from a patient treated with antithyroid drugs. The rearrangement joins TRBV7-9 to TRBJ2-5; no firm D call. CDR3 protein: CASSPLSWYQETQYF. The CDR3 nucleotides are TGTGCCAGCAGCCCACTATCTTGGTACCAAGAGACCCAGTACTTC.